This T cell receptor (beta chain) was sequenced during a study of naive and memory T cell subsets. Ligated cDNA underwent four rounds of PCR with nested alpha and beta constant region primers and SP2. TCRdb re-analysed the 5' RACE reads in MiXCR, keeping a single row per CDR3 protein. This table holds 55,000 to 70,000 distinct CDR3 sequences, under 8.5% found once. A UMI-containing oligonucleotide was joined by 3' ligation to the TCR cDNA template. The table lists this clonotype with many counts. The V end was cut by 2 bases, the J end by 6 bases, with 8 bases between. The CDR3 sequence is 14 residues long. The germline V gene encodes CDR1 MNHEY and CDR2 SMNVEV (reference sequence).

The rearrangement uses TRBV27 and TRBJ1-6; D is unclear. The clonotype originates from a male donor in good health. CDR3 coding DNA: TGTGCCAGCAGTTTAGGGCAGTTTAATTCACCCCTCCACTTT. The encoded protein is CASSLGQFNSPLHF.